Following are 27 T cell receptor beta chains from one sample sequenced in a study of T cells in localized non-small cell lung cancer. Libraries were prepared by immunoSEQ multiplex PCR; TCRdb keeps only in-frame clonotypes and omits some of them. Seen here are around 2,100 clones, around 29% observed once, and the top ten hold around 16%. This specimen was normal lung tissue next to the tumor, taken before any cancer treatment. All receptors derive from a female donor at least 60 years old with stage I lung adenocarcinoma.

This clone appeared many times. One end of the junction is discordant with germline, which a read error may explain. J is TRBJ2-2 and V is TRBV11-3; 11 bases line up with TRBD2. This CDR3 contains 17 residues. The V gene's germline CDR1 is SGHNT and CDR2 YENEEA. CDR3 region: CASRSLAGGQNTGELFF. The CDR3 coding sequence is TGCGCCAGCAGATCCTTAGCGGGGGGGCAAAACACCGGGGAGCTGTTTTTT.

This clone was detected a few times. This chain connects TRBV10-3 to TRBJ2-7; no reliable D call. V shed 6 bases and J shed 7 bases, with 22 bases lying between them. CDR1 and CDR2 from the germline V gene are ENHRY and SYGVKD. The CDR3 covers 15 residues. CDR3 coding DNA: TGTGCCATCAGCCTTGACGGCCAGGAGATTCGGGAGCAGTACTTC. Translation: CAISLDGQEIREQYF.

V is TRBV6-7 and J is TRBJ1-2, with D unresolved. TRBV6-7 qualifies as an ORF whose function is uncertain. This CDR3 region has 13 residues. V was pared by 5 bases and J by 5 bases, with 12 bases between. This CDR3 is CASSPLPYYGYTF. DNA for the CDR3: TGTGCCAGCAGTCCGTTGCCCTATTATGGCTACACCTTC.

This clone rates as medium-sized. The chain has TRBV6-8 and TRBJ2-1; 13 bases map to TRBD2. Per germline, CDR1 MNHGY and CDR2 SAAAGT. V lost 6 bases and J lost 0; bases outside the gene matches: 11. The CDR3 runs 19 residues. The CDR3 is CASRGLGTSGTRSYNEQFF. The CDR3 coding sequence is TGTGCCAGCAGAGGACTGGGGACTAGCGGGACCCGCTCCTACAATGAGCAGTTCTTC.

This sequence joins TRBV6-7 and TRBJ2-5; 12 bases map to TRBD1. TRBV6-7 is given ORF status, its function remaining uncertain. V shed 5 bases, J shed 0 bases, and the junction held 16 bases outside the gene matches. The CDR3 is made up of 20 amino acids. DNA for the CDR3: TGTGCCAGCAGTGAAGCTATCGGGACAGGGGGCCCCTGGTACCAAGAGACCCAGTACTTC. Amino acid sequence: CASSEAIGTGGPWYQETQYF.

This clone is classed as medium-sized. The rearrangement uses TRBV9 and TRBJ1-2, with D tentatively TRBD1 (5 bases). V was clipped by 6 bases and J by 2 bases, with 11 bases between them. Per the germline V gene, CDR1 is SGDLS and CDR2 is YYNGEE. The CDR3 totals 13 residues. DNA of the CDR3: TGTGCCAGCACGACAGAGGGGAACTATGGCTACACCTTC. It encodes CASTTEGNYGYTF.

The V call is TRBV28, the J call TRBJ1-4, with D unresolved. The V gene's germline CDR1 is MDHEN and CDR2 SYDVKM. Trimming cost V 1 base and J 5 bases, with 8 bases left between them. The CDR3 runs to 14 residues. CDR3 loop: CASSLSGLNEKLFF. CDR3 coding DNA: TGTGCCAGCAGTTTATCCGGGCTGAATGAAAAACTGTTTTTT.

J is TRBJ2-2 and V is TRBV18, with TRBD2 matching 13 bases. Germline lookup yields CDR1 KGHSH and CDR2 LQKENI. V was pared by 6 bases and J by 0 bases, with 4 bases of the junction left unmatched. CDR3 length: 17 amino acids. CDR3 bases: TGTGCCAGCTCCCCGACTAGCGGGGGGACGAACACCGGGGAGCTGTTTTTT. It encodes CASSPTSGGTNTGELFF.

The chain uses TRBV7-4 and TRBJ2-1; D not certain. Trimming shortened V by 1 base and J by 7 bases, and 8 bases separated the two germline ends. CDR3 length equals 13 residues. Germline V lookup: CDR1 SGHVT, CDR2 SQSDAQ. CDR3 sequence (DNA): TGTGCCAGCAGCTTAGGGGCCTTGAATGAGCAGTTCTTC. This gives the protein CASSLGALNEQFF.

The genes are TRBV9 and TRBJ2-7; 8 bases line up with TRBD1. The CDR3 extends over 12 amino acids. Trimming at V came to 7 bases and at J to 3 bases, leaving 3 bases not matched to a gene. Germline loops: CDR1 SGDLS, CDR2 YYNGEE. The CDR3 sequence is CASGQGVYEQYF. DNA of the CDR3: TGTGCCAGCGGACAGGGAGTCTACGAGCAGTACTTC.

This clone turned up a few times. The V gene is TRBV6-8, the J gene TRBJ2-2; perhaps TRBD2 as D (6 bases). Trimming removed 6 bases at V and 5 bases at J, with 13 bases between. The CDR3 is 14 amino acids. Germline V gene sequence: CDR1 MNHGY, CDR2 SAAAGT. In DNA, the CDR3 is TGTGCCAGCAGAATAGCGGCGGGGACCGGGGAGCTGTTTTTT. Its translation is CASRIAAGTGELFF.

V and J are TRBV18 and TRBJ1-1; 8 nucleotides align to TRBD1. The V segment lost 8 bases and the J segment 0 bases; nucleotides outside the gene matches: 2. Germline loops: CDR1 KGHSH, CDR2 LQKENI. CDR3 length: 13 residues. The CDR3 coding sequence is TGTGCCAGCAAACAGGGGGTGAACACTGAAGCTTTCTTT. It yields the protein CASKQGVNTEAFF.

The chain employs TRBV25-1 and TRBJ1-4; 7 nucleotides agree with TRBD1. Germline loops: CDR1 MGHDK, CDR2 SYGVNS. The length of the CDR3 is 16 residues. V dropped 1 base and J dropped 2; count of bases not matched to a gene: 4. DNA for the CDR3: TGTGCCAGCAGTGAATTATCGGGACAGACTAATGAAAAACTGTTTTTT. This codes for CASSELSGQTNEKLFF.

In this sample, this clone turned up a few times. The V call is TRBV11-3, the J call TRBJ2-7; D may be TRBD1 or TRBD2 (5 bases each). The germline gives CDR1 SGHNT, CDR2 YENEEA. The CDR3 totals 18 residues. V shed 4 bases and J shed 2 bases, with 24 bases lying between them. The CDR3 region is CASSSLTPGPKVAYEQYF. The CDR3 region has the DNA TGTGCCAGCAGCTCCCTTACGCCGGGACCTAAAGTTGCCTACGAGCAGTACTTC.

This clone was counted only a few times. CDR3: CASSPRGRSGNTIYF. CDR3 sequence (DNA): TGTGCCAGCTCACCACGAGGCCGCTCTGGAAACACCATATATTTT. V usage is TRBV18 and J usage is TRBJ1-3; no definite D call. CDR3 length: 15 amino acids. Germline CDR1 reads KGHSH; CDR2 reads LQKENI. Trimming stripped 1 base from V and 0 bases from J, with 7 bases between.

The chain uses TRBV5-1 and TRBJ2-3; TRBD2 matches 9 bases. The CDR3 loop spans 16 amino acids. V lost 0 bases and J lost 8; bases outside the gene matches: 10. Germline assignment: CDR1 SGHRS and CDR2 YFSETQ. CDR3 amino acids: CASSLGLAAALGTQYF. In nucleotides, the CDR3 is TGCGCCAGCAGCTTGGGACTAGCGGCCGCCTTGGGTACGCAGTATTTT.

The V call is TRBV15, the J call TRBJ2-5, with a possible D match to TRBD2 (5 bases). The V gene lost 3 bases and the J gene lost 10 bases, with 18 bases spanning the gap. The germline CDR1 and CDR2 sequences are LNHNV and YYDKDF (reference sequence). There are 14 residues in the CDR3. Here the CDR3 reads CATSRATVTRDQYF. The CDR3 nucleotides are TGTGCCACCAGCAGGGCGACTGTCACGAGGGACCAGTACTTC. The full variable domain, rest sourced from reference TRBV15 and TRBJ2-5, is DAMVIQNPRYQVTQFGKPVTLSCSQTLNHNVMYWYQQKSSQAPKLLFHYYDKDFNNEADTPDNFQSRRPNTSFCFLDIRSPGLGDTAMYLCATSRATVTRDQYFGPGTRLLVL.

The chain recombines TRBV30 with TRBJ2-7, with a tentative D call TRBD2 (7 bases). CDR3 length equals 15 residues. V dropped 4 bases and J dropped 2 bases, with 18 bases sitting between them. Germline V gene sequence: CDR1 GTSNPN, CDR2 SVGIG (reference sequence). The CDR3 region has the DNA TGTGCCTGGACCTATTTGGGAGGGGGGACCTACGAGCAGTACTTC. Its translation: CAWTYLGGGTYEQYF. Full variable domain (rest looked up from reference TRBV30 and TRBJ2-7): SQTIHQWPATLVQPVGSPLSLECTVEGTSNPNLYWYRQAAGRGLQLLFYSVGIGQISSEVPQNLSASRPQDRQFILSSKKLLLSDSGFYLCAWTYLGGGTYEQYFGPGTRLTVT.

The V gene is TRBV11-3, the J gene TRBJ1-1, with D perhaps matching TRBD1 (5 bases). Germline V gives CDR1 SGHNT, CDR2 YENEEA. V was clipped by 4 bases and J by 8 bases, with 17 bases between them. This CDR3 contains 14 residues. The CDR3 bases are TGTGCCAGCAGCTCCGGGGGGTTCAGAAGAGAAGCTTTCTTT. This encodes CASSSGGFRREAFF.

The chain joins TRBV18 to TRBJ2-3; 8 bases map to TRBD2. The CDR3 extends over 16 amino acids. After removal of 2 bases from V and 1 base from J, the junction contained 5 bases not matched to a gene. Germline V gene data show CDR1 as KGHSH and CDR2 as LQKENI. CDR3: CASSPIKTSGTDTQYF. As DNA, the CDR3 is TGTGCCAGCTCACCAATCAAGACTAGCGGCACAGATACGCAGTATTTT. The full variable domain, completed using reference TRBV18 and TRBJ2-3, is NAGVMQNPRHLVRRRGQEARLRCSPMKGHSHVYWYRQLPEEGLKFMVYLQKENIIDESGMPKERFSAEFPKEGPSILRIQQVVRGDSAAYFCASSPIKTSGTDTQYFGPGTRLTVL.

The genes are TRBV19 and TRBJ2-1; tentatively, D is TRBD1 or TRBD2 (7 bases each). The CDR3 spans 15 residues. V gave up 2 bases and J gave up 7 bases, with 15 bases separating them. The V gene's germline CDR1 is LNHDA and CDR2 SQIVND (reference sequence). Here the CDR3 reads CASSISGGAENEQFF. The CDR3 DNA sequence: TGTGCCAGTAGTATATCAGGGGGGGCGGAGAATGAGCAGTTCTTC.

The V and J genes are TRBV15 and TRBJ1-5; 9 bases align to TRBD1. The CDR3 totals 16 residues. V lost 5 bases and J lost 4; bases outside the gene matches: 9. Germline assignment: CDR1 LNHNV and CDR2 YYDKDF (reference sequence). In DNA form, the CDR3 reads TGTGCCACCAGCGGACCCCGACAGGGGGAAAATCAGCCCCAGCATTTT. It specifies CATSGPRQGENQPQHF.

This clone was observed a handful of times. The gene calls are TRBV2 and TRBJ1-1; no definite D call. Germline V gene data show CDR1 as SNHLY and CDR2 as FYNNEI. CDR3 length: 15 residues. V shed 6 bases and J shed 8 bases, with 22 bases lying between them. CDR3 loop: CASRTRRNSYEEAFF. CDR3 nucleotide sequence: TGTGCCAGCAGAACGCGACGGAATAGTTATGAAGAAGCTTTCTTT.

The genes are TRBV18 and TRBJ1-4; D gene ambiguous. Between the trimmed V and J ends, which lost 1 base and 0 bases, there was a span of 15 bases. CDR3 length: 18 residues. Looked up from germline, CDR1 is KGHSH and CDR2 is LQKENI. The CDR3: CASSPRGTRSTTNEKLFF. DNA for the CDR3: TGTGCCAGCTCACCACGCGGCACAAGATCGACAACTAATGAAAAACTGTTTTTT.

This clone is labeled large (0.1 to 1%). The CDR3 loop reads CASSLDGRVMYGYTF. The CDR3 DNA reads TGCGCCAGCAGCTTGGATGGCAGGGTAATGTATGGCTACACCTTC. The rearrangement uses TRBV5-1 and TRBJ1-2, with D perhaps matching TRBD1 (5 bases). From germline, CDR1 is SGHRS and CDR2 YFSETQ. V was pared by 0 bases and J by 5 bases, with 14 bases between. This CDR3 is built from 15 residues. The full variable domain, completed using reference TRBV5-1 and TRBJ1-2, is KAGVTQTPRYLIKTRGQQVTLSCSPISGHRSVSWYQQTPGQGLQFLFEYFSETQRNKGNFPGRFSGRQFSNSRSEMNVSTLELGDSALYLCASSLDGRVMYGYTFGSGTRLTVV.

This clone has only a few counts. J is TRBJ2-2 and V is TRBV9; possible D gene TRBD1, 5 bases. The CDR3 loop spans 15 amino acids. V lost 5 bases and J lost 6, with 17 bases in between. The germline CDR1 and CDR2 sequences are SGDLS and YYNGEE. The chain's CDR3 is CASSERGLGAGELFF. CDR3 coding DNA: TGTGCCAGCAGTGAAAGGGGTCTAGGGGCCGGGGAGCTGTTTTTT.

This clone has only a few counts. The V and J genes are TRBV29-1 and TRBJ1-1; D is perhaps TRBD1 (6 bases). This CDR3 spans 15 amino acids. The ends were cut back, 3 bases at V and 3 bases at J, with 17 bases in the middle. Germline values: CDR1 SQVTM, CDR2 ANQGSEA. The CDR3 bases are TGCAGCGTTGAGTTCACTACAGGGTGGGACACTGAAGCTTTCTTT. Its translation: CSVEFTTGWDTEAFF.